The rows below give T cell receptor beta chains drawn from one sample of a study of shared clonotypes between healthy human individuals. The assay was immunoSEQ multiplex PCR, and TCRdb's table has in-frame clones only and misses some. The sample gives about 870,000 clones, 80% to 95% of which show up once; around 24% is in the top ten. Specimen: naive CD8+ T cells sorted from blood. The origin of the receptors is a man aged 25 to 45 in good health. Each CDR3 is given with its conserved first and last residue. A D gene is named only where the DNA matches it firmly. Some rows have no size entry. The others give once, few or many, or a class for an expanded clone.

>TRBV6-1|.|.|TRBJ2-1
CASSERVTDSYNEQFF
TGTGCCAGCAGTGAAAGGGTGACAGACTCCTACAATGAGCAGTTCTTC
>TRBV6-5|.|TRBD1|TRBJ2-5
CASRGQGASWETQYF
TGTGCCAGCAGGGGACAGGGGGCATCTTGGGAGACCCAGTACTTC
>TRBV15|.|.|TRBJ2-7
CATSRPTPSTELIYEQYF
TGTGCCACCAGCAGACCTACACCATCGACAGAATTGATTTACGAGCAGTACTTC
>TRBV6-1|.|.|TRBJ2-5
CASSEAVRGEMRETQYF
TGTGCCAGCAGTGAAGCGGTTCGGGGAGAGATGAGAGAGACCCAGTACTTC
>TRBV7-3|.|TRBD1|TRBJ1-1
CASSTDRGWTEAFF
TGTGCCAGCAGCACGGACAGGGGGTGGACTGAAGCTTTCTTT
>TRBV4-3|.|.|TRBJ2-6
CASSQDWGDGANVLTF
TGCGCCAGCAGCCAAGATTGGGGGGATGGGGCCAACGTCCTGACTTTC
>TRBV7-9|.|TRBD1|TRBJ1-2
CASSFQGTGTGGYTF
TGTGCCAGCAGCTTTCAGGGGACAGGGACGGGTGGCTACACCTTC
>TRBV6-1|few|TRBD1|TRBJ1-2
CASSETGGNYGYTF
TGTGCCAGCAGCGAGACAGGGGGGAACTATGGCTACACCTTC
>TRBV7-9|.|.|TRBJ1-1
CASSLLKVVSTEAFF
TGTGCCAGCAGCTTGCTTAAGGTGGTCTCCACTGAAGCTTTCTTT
>TRBV27|.|.|TRBJ2-4
CASSLSSRRAKNIQYF
TGTGCCAGCAGTTTATCCAGTCGGAGAGCCAAAAACATTCAGTACTTC
>TRBV7-9|.|.|TRBJ2-7
CASSSTLRVTYEQYF
TGTGCCAGCAGCTCCACCTTGAGGGTTACCTACGAGCAGTACTTC
>TRBV6-4|few|.|TRBJ2-1
CASSDSEGMDEQFF
TGTGCCAGCAGTGACTCTGAAGGGATGGATGAGCAGTTCTTC
>TRBV7-9|.|TRBD1|TRBJ2-3
CASSPRDRSDTQYF
TGTGCCAGCAGCCCTAGGGACAGATCAGATACGCAGTATTTT
>TRBV27|.|TRBD1|TRBJ2-2
CASSFSQGAGGELFF
TGTGCCAGCAGTTTCTCCCAGGGGGCCGGCGGGGAGCTGTTTTTT
>TRBV7-2|.|.|TRBJ2-5
CASRQAEFDLETQYF
TGTGCCAGCAGACAGGCCGAGTTTGATTTGGAGACCCAGTACTTC
>TRBV28|.|.|TRBJ2-1
CASSLKGGNPYNEQFF
TGTGCCAGCAGTTTAAAGGGCGGGAACCCGTACAATGAGCAGTTCTTC
>TRBV29-1|.|TRBD2|TRBJ2-1
CSVEREGRNEQFF
TGCAGCGTAGAGCGGGAGGGCCGCAATGAGCAGTTCTTC
>TRBV7-9|.|TRBD2|TRBJ2-4
CASSSPGLAGEFKNIQYF
TGTGCCAGCAGCTCCCCGGGACTAGCGGGAGAGTTTAAAAACATTCAGTACTTC
>TRBV7-9|.|TRBD2|TRBJ2-5
CASSEVTSGSDETQYF
TGTGCCAGCAGCGAGGTGACTAGCGGGAGCGATGAGACCCAGTACTTC
>TRBV5-1|.|.|TRBJ2-7
CASSLVGGDEQYF
TGCGCCAGCAGCTTAGTAGGGGGAGACGAGCAGTACTTC
>TRBV5-6|.|.|TRBJ2-3
CASSLELAGSDTQYF
TGTGCCAGCAGCTTGGAGTTAGCAGGCTCAGATACGCAGTATTTT
>TRBV9|.|TRBD2|TRBJ2-5
CASSVGYRGLDQETQYF
TGTGCCAGCAGCGTAGGTTATAGGGGACTAGACCAAGAGACCCAGTACTTC
>TRBV7-9|.|.|TRBJ2-1
CASSLQLTSINEQFF
TGTGCCAGCAGCTTACAGTTGACTAGTATCAATGAGCAGTTCTTC
>TRBV9|.|.|TRBJ2-7
CASSVALSAYEQYF
TGTGCCAGCAGCGTAGCCCTCTCCGCATACGAGCAGTACTTC
>TRBV7-2|.|TRBD2|TRBJ2-1
CASSLPTSGVGNEQFF
TGTGCCAGCAGCCTGCCGACTAGCGGAGTGGGGAATGAGCAGTTCTTC
>TRBV18|.|.|TRBJ2-1
CASSPRSNEQFF
TGTGCCAGCTCACCACGGTCTAATGAGCAGTTCTTC